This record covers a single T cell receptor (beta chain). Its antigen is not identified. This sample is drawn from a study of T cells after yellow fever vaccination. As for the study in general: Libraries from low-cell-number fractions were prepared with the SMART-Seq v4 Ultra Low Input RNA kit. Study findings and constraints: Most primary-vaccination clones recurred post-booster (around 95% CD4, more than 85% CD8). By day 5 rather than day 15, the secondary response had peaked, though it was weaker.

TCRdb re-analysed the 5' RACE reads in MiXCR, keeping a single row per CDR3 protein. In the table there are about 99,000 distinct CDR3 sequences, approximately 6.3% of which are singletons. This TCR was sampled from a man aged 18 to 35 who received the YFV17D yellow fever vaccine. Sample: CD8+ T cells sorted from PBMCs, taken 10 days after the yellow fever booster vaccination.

The CDR3 region is CASRLATGTSGGKYNEQFF. CDR3 DNA sequence: TGTGCAAGTCGCTTAGCGACCGGGACTAGCGGGGGGAAATACAATGAGCAGTTCTTC. The rearrangement joins TRBV12-2 to TRBJ2-1; the listed D gene, TRBD2, was not tested against the DNA. TRBV12-2 is a recognized pseudogene. CDR3 size: 19 residues.